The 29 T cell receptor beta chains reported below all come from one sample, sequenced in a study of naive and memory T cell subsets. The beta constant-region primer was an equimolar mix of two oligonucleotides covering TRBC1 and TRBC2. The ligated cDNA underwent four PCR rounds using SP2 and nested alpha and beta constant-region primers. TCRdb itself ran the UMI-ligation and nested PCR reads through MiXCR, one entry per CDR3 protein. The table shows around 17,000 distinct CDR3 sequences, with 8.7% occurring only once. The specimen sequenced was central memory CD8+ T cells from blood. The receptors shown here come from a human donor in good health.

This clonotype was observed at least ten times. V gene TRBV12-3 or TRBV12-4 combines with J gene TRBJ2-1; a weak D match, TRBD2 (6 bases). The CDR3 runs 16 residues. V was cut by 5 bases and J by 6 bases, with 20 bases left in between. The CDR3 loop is CASSQNQDYAVNEQFF. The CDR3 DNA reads TGTGCCAGCAGTCAGAACCAGGACTACGCCGTCAATGAGCAGTTCTTC.

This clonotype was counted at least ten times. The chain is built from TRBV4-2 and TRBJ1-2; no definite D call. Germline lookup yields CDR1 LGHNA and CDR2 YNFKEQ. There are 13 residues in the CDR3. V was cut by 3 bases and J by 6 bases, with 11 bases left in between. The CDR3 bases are TGTGCCAGCAGCCACAAGGGTACGGATGGCTACACCTTC. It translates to CASSHKGTDGYTF.

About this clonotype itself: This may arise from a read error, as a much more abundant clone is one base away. The CDR3 loop reads CASSFGGGTYKQYF. The CDR3, as DNA: TGTGCCAGCAGTTTCGGGGGCGGTACCTACAAGCAGTACTTC. The chain carries TRBV27 and TRBJ2-7; D could derive from TRBD1 or TRBD2 (6 bases each). Germline V gene lookup returns CDR1 MNHEY and CDR2 SMNVEV (reference sequence). The CDR3 extends over 14 amino acids.

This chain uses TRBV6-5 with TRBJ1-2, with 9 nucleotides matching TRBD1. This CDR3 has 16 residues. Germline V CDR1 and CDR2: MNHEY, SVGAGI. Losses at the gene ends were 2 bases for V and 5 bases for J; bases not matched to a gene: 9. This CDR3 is CASSYKVGTGWYGYTF. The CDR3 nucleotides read TGTGCCAGCAGTTACAAGGTTGGGACAGGGTGGTATGGCTACACCTTC.

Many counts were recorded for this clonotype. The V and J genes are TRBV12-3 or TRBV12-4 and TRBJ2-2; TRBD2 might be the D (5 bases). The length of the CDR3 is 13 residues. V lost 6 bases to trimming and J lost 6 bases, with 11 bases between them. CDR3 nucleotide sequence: TGTGCCAGCAGCCCTAGCTTGGCCGGGGAGCTGTTTTTT. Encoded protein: CASSPSLAGELFF.

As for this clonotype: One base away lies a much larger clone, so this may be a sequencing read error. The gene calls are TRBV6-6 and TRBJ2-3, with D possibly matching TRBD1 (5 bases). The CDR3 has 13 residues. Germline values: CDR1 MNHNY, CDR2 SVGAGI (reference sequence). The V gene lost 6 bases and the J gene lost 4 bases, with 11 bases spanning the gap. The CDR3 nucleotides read TGTGCCAGCAGAGGATTCAGGGCAGATACGCAGTATTTT. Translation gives CASRGFRADTQYF.

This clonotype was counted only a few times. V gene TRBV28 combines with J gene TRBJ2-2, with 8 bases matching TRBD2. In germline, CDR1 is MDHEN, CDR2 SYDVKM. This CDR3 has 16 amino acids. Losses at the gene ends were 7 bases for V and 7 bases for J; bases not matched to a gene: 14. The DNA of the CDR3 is TGTGCCAGCACCCCTAACGGGGGGGCCCTGATCGGGGAGCTGTTTTTT. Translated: CASTPNGGALIGELFF.

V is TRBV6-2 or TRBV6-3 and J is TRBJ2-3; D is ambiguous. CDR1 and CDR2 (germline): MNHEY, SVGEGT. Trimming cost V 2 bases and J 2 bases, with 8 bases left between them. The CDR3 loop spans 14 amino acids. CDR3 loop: CASSYAPNTDTQYF. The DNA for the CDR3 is TGTGCCAGCAGTTACGCTCCGAACACAGATACGCAGTATTTT.

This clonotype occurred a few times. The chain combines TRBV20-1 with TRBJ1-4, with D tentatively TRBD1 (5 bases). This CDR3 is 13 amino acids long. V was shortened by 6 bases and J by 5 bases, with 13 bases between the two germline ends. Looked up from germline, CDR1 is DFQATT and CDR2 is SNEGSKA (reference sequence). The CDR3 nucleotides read TGCAGTGCGCCAGTCGGGGACAATGAAAAACTGTTTTTT. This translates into CSAPVGDNEKLFF.

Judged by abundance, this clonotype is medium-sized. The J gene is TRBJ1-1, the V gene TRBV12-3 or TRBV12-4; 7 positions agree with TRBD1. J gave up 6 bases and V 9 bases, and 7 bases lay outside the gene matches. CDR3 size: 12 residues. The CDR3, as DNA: TGTGCCAGTCAGGGGGGGGAATCTGAAGCTTTCTTT. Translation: CASQGGESEAFF.

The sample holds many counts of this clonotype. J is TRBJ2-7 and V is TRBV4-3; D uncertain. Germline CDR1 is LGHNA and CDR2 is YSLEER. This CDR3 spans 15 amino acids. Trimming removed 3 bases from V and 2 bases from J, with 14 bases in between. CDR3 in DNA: TGCGCCAGCAGCCATCGACCTACAGATACCTACGAGCAGTACTTC. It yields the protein CASSHRPTDTYEQYF.

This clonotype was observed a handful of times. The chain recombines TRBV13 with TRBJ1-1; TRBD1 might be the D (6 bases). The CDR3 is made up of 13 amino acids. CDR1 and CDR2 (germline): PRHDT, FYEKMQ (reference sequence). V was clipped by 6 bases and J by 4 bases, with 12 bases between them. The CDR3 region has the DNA TGTGCCAGCAGTTACAGGGTTTTCACTGAAGCTTTCTTT. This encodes CASSYRVFTEAFF.

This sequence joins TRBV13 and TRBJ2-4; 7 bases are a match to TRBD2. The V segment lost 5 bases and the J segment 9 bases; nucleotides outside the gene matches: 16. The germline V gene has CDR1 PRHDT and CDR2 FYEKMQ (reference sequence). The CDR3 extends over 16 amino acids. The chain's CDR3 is CASSLEMGLRSGIQYF. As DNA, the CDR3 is TGTGCCAGCAGCCTGGAAATGGGACTACGTTCGGGCATTCAGTACTTC.

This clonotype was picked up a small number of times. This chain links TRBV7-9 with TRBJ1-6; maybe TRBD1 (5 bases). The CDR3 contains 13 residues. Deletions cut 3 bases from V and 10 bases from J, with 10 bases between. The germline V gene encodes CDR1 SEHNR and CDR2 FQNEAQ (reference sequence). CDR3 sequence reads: CASSLADNSPLHF. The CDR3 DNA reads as TGTGCCAGCAGCTTGGCGGACAACTCACCCCTCCACTTT.

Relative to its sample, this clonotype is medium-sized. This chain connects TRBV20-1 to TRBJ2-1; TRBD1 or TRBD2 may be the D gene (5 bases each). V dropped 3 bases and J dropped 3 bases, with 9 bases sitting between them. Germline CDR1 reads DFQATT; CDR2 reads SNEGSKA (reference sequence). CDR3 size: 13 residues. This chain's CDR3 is CSASLGDYNEQFF. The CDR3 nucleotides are TGCAGTGCTAGCTTGGGGGACTACAATGAGCAGTTCTTC.

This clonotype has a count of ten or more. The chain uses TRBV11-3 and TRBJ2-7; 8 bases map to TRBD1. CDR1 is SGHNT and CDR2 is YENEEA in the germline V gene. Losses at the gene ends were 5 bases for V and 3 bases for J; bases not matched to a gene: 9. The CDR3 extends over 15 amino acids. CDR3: CASSEFPGQDYEQYF. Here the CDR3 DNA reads TGTGCCAGCAGCGAATTTCCGGGACAGGACTACGAGCAGTACTTC.

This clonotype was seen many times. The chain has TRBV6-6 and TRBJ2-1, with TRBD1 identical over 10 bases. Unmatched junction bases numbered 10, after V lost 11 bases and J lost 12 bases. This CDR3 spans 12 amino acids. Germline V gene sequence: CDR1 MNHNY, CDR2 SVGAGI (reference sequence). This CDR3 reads CAGREGTGVQFF. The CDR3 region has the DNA TGTGCCGGCCGGGAAGGGACAGGGGTGCAGTTCTTC.

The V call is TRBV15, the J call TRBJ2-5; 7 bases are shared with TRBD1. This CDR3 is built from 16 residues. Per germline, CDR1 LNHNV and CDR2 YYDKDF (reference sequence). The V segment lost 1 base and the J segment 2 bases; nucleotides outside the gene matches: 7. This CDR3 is CATSRVKGQIQETQYF. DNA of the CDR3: TGTGCCACCAGCAGAGTAAAGGGACAGATTCAAGAGACCCAGTACTTC.

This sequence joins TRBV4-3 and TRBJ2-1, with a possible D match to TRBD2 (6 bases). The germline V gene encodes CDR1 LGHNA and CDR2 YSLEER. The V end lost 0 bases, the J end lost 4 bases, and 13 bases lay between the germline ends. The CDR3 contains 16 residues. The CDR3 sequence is CASSQERESLYNEQFF. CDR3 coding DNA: TGCGCCAGCAGCCAAGAACGGGAGTCCCTTTACAATGAGCAGTTCTTC.

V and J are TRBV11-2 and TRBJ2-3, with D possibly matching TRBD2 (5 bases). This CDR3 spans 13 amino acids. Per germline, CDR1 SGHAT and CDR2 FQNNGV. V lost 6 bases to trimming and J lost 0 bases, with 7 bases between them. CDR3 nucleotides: TGTGCCAGCAGAGCGGCTAGCACAGATACGCAGTATTTT. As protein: CASRAASTDTQYF.

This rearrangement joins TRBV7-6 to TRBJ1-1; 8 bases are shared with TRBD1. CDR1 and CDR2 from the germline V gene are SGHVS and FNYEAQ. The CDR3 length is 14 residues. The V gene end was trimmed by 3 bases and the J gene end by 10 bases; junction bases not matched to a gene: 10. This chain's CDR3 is CASSFPDRDERAFF. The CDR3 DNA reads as TGTGCCAGCAGCTTCCCGGACAGGGATGAGAGAGCTTTCTTT.

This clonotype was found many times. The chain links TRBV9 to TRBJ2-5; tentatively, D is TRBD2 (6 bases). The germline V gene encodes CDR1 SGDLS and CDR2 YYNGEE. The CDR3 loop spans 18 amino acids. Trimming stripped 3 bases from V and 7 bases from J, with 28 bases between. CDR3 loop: CASSADESIIREYGTQYF. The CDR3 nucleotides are TGTGCCAGCAGCGCCGACGAGAGTATTATCCGGGAGTACGGGACCCAGTACTTC. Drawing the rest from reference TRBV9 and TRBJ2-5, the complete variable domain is DSGVTQTPKHLITATGQRVTLRCSPRSGDLSVYWYQQSLDQGLQFLIQYYNGEERAKGNILERFSAQQFPDLHSELNLSSLELGDSALYFCASSADESIIREYGTQYFGPGTRLLVL.

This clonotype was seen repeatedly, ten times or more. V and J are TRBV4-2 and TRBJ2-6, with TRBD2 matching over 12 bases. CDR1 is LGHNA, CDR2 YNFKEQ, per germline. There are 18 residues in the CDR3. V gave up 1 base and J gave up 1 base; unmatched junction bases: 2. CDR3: CASSQVTSGGSGANVLTF. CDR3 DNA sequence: TGTGCCAGCAGCCAAGTCACTAGCGGGGGGTCTGGGGCCAACGTCCTGACTTTC.

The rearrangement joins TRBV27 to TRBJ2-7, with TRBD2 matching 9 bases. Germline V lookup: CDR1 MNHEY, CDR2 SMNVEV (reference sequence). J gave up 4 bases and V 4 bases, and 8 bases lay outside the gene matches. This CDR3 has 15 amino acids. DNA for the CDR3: TGTGCCAGCAGTTCCATAGCGGGAGAGGGGTACGAGCAGTACTTC. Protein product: CASSSIAGEGYEQYF.

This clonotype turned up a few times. CDR3 nucleotide sequence: TGTGCCAGCAGCTCGCGGACTAGCGGGAGATACAATGAGCAGTTCTTC. Amino acid sequence: CASSSRTSGRYNEQFF. This chain links TRBV7-9 with TRBJ2-1; 13 nucleotides align to TRBD2. V shed 4 bases, J shed 4 bases, and the junction held 4 bases outside the gene matches. This CDR3 has 16 residues. CDR1 and CDR2 (germline): SEHNR, FQNEAQ (reference sequence).

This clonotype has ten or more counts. The CDR3 region has the DNA TGTGCCAGCAGTACGGGGGCCGGGGAGCTGTTTTTT. Translated: CASSTGAGELFF. The chain combines TRBV12-3 or TRBV12-4 with TRBJ2-2; perhaps TRBD2 as D (6 bases). This CDR3 is 12 amino acids long. The V and J ends lost 5 bases and 6 bases respectively, with 7 bases between them.

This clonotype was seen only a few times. The chain's CDR3 is CASSLLGEKGNEQFF. DNA for the CDR3: TGTGCCAGCAGTTTATTAGGGGAAAAGGGCAATGAGCAGTTCTTC. The chain carries TRBV12-3 or TRBV12-4 and TRBJ2-1; perhaps TRBD1 as D (5 bases). V lost 2 bases and J lost 6, with 14 bases in between. The CDR3 loop spans 15 amino acids.

The CDR3 spells CASSETGSGANVLTF. CDR3 DNA: TGTGCCAGCAGTGAAACAGGGTCTGGGGCCAACGTCCTGACTTTC. J is TRBJ2-6 and V is TRBV6-1, with D perhaps matching TRBD1 (6 bases). This CDR3 is built from 15 residues. Germline V CDR1 and CDR2: MNHNS, SASEGT. Trimming took off 2 bases at V and 1 base at J, with 6 bases between the two ends.

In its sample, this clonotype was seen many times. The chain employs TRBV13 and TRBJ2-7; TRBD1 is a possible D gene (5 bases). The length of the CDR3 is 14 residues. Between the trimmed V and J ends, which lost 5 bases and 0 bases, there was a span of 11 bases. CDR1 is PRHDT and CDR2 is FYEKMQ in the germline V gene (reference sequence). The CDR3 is CASSNYDSSYEQYF. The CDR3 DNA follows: TGTGCCAGCAGCAATTACGACAGCTCCTACGAGCAGTACTTC.